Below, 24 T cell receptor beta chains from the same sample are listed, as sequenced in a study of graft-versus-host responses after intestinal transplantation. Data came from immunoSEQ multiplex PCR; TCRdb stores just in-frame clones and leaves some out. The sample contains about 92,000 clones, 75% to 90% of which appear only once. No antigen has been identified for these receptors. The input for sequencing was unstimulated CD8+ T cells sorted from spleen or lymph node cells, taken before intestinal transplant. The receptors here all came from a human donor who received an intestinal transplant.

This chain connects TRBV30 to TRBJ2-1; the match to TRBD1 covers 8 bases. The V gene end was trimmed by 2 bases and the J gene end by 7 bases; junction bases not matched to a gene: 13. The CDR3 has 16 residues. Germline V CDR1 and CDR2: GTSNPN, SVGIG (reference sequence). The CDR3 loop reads CAWSRLRTGNTNEQFF. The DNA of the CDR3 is TGTGCCTGGAGTCGTTTGAGGACAGGGAATACGAATGAGCAGTTCTTC. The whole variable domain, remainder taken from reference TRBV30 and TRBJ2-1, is SQTIHQWPATLVQPVGSPLSLECTVEGTSNPNLYWYRQAAGRGLQLLFYSVGIGQISSEVPQNLSASRPQDRQFILSSKKLLLSDSGFYLCAWSRLRTGNTNEQFFGPGTRLTVL.

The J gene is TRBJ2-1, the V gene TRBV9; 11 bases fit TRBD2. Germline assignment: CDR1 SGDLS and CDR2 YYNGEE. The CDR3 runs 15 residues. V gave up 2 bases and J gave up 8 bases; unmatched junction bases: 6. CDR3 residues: CASSVRLAGIDEQFF. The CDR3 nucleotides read TGTGCCAGCAGCGTCAGACTAGCGGGAATAGATGAGCAGTTCTTC.

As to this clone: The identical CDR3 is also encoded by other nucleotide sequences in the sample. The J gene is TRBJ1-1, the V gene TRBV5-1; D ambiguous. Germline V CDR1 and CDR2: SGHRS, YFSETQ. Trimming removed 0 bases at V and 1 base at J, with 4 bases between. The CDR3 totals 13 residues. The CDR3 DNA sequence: TGCGCCAGCAGCTTGGCAGGGAACACTGAAGCTTTCTTT. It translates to CASSLAGNTEAFF.

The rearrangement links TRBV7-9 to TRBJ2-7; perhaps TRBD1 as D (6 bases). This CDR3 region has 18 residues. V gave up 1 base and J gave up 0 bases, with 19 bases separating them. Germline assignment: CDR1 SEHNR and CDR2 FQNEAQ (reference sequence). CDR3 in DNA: TGTGCCAGCAGCTTAGGGGGGACACCTCGCATGAGCTCCTACGAGCAGTACTTC. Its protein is CASSLGGTPRMSSYEQYF.

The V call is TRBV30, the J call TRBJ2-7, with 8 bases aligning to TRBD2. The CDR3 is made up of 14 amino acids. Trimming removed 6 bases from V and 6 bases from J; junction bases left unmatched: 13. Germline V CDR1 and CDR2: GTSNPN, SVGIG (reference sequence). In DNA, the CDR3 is TGTGCCTGCAACACCGGGACTAGTAGGGGCGAGCAGTACTTC. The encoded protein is CACNTGTSRGEQYF. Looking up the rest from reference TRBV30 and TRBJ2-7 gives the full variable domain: SQTIHQWPATLVQPVGSPLSLECTVEGTSNPNLYWYRQAAGRGLQLLFYSVGIGQISSEVPQNLSASRPQDRQFILSSKKLLLSDSGFYLCACNTGTSRGEQYFGPGTRLTVT.

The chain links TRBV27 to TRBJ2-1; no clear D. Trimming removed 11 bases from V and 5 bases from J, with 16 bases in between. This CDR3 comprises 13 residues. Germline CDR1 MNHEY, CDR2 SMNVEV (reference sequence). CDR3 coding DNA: TGTGCCGCGGCGGCACAGCTCAACAATGAGCAGTTCTTC. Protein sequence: CAAAAQLNNEQFF.

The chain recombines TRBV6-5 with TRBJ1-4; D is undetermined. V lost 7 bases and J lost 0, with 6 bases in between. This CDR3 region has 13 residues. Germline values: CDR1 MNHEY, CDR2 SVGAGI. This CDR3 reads CASKTSTNEKLFF. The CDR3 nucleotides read TGTGCCAGCAAGACATCAACTAATGAAAAACTGTTTTTT.

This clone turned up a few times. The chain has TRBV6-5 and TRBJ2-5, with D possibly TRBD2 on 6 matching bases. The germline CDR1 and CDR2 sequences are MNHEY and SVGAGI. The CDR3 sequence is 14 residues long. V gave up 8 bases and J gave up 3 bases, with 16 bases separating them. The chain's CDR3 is CASRGIRIEETQYF. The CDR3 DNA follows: TGTGCCAGCCGGGGGATCCGCATTGAAGAGACCCAGTACTTC.

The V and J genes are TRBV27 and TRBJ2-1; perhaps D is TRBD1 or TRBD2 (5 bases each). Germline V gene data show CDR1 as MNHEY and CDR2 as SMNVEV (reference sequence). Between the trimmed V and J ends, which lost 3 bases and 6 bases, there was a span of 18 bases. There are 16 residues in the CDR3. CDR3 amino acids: CASSLWGTGGGNEQFF. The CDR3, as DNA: TGTGCCAGCAGTTTGTGGGGGACCGGTGGGGGCAATGAGCAGTTCTTC.

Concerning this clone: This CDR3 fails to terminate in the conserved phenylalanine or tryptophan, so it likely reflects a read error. CDR3 nucleotides: TGTGCCAGCATCACATCCCCCTATGGCTACACCTCC. It translates to CASITSPYGYTS. V gene TRBV6-1 combines with J gene TRBJ1-2; D gene unclear. Deletions cut 7 bases from V and 4 bases from J, with 10 bases between. This CDR3 is 12 amino acids long. Germline V CDR1 and CDR2: MNHNS, SASEGT.

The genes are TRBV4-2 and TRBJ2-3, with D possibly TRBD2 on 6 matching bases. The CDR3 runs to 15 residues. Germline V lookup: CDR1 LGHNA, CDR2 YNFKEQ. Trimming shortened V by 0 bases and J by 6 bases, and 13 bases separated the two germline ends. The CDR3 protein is CASSQEGDSSDTQYF. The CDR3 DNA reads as TGTGCCAGCAGCCAAGAGGGGGACTCTAGCGATACGCAGTATTTT.

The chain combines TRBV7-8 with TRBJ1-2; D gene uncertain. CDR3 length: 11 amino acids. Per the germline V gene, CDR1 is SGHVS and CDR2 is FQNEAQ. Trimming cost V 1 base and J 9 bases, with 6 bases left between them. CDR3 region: CASSLEGSYTF. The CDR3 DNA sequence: TGTGCCAGCAGCTTAGAGGGAAGCTACACCTTC.

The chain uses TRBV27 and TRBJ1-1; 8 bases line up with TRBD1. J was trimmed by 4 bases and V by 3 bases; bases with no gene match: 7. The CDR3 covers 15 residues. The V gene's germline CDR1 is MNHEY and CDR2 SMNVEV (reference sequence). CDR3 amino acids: CASSFIGDRSTEAFF. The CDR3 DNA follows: TGTGCCAGCAGTTTTATTGGGGACAGGAGCACTGAAGCTTTCTTT.

CDR3 residues: CASSLVGTYSSGAPYEQYF. The DNA for the CDR3 is TGCGCCAGCAGCTTGGTCGGGACATATTCTAGCGGGGCTCCCTACGAGCAGTACTTC. The chain recombines TRBV5-1 with TRBJ2-7; 9 positions match TRBD2. Germline CDR1 and CDR2: SGHRS and YFSETQ. Losses at the gene ends were 0 bases for V and 2 bases for J; bases not matched to a gene: 15. The CDR3 sequence is 19 residues long.

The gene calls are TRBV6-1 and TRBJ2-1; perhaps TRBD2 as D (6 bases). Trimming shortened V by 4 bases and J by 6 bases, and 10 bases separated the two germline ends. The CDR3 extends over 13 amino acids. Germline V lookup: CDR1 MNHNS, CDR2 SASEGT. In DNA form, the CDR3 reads TGTGCCAGCAGTGCTGGGGGGATCAATGAGCAGTTCTTC. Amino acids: CASSAGGINEQFF.

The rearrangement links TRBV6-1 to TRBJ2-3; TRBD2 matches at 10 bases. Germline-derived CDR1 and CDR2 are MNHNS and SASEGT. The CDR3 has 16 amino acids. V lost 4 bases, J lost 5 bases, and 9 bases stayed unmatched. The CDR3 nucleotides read TGTGCCAGCAGTGGGTCTAGCGGGGGCCCCTTAGATACGCAGTATTTT. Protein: CASSGSSGGPLDTQYF.

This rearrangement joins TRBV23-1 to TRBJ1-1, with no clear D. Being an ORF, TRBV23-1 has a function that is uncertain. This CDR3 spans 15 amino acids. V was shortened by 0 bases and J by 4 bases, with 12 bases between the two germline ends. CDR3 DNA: TGCGCCAGCAGTCAATCGTCCCGGCGGGGCACTGAAGCTTTCTTT. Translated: CASSQSSRRGTEAFF.

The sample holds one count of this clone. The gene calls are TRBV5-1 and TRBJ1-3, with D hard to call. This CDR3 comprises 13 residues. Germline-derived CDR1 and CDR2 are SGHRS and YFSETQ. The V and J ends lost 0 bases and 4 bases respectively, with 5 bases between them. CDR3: CASSLVGGNTIYF. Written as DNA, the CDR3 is TGCGCCAGCAGCTTGGTCGGGGGAAACACCATATATTTT.

CDR3 bases: TGTGCCATCAGCCTCGACAGGTGGTACGAGCAGTACTTC. Its translation: CAISLDRWYEQYF. The rearrangement uses TRBV10-3 and TRBJ2-7, with D maybe TRBD1 (6 bases). The CDR3 is 13 residues long. Trimming took off 6 bases at V and 4 bases at J, with 13 bases between the two ends. Germline-derived CDR1 and CDR2 are ENHRY and SYGVKD.

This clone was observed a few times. The CDR3, as DNA: TGTGCCAGCCTATGGGACAGGGTGAACACTGAAGCTTTCTTT. Protein sequence: CASLWDRVNTEAFF. This chain links TRBV2 with TRBJ1-1; 9 bases agree with TRBD1. The CDR3 covers 14 residues. V was clipped by 8 bases and J by 0 bases; unmatched bases: 4. CDR1 SNHLY and CDR2 FYNNEI come from the germline V gene.

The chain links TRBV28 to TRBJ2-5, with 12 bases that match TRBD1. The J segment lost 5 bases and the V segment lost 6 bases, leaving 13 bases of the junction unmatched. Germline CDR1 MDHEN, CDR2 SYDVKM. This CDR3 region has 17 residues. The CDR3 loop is CASSPLPGQGARETQYF. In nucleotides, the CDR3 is TGTGCCAGCAGCCCCCTTCCGGGACAGGGGGCGCGGGAGACCCAGTACTTC. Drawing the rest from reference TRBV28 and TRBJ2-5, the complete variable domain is DVKVTQSSRYLVKRTGEKVFLECVQDMDHENMFWYRQDPGLGLRLIYFSYDVKMKEKGDIPEGYSVSREKKERFSLILESASTNQTSMYLCASSPLPGQGARETQYFGPGTRLLVL.

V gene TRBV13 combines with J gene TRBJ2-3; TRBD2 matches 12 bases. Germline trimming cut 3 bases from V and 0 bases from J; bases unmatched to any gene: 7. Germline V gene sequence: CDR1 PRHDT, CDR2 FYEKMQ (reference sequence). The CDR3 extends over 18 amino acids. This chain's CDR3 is CASSFGLAGPTSTDTQYF. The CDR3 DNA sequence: TGTGCCAGCAGCTTCGGACTAGCGGGACCCACTAGCACAGATACGCAGTATTTT.

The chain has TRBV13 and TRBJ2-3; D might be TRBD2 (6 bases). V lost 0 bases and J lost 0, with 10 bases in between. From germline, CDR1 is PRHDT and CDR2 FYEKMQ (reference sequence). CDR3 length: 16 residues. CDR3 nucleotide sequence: TGTGCCAGCAGCTTAGGGGACTATTCTAGCACAGATACGCAGTATTTT. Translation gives CASSLGDYSSTDTQYF.

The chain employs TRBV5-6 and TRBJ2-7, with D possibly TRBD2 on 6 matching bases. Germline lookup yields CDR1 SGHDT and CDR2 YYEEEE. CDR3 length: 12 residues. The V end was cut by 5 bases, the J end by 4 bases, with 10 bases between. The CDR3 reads CASSPGTYEQYF. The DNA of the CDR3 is TGTGCCAGCAGTCCGGGGACTTACGAGCAGTACTTC.